Included here is one TCR beta chain sequence, with context. The CDR3 consists of 13 residues. Trimming cost V 1 base and J 11 bases; bases outside gene matches: 5. In germline, CDR1 is LGHNT, CDR2 FRNRAP. This specimen comes from a study of preoperative IRX-2 immunotherapy in early breast cancer. The repertoire was sequenced with immunoSEQ multiplex PCR; TCRdb's copy has only in-frame clones and lacks some. The data show 20,000 to 30,000 clones, 65% to 85% seen once. The sample's treatment: preoperative locoregional IRX-2 cytokine immunotherapy. Patients received preoperative, locoregional IRX-2 cytokine immunotherapy in a phase Ib study.

The sequence was collected from a human donor with breast cancer. Source: lymph node tissue, taken before IRX-2 immunotherapy. The chain is built from TRBV12-5 and TRBJ2-1; 7 bases map to TRBD2. CDR3 sequence (DNA): TGTGCTAGTGGTTTGGACGAGCGGGGTAAGCAGTTCTTC. Protein product: CASGLDERGKQFF.